The 27 T cell receptor beta chains presented below share a single source sample, sequenced in a study of cytomegalovirus exposure and HLA in healthy donors. This PCR relied on a set of 60 Vbeta primers and 13 Jbeta primers. Repertoires were generated with immunoSEQ multiplex PCR, while TCRdb's copy carries only in-frame clones and drops some. This sample has about 180,000 clones; around 80% occur once, and the top ten carry approximately 2%. The source material was PBMCs. Every receptor here comes from a woman between 25 and 40 years old in good health and CMV-seronegative.

The chain uses TRBV5-1 and TRBJ2-7; no reliable D call. This CDR3 is built from 15 residues. Germline V gene lookup returns CDR1 SGHRS and CDR2 YFSETQ. Trimming left V 0 bases short and J 0 bases short, with 10 bases between. CDR3 bases: TGCGCCAGCAGCTTGGTGTCCGCAGGCTCCTACGAGCAGTACTTC. As protein: CASSLVSAGSYEQYF.

This clone came up a few times. The rearrangement joins TRBV2 to TRBJ1-5; the D is unclear. Trimming took off 4 bases at V and 5 bases at J, with 9 bases between the two ends. Germline V gene sequence: CDR1 SNHLY, CDR2 FYNNEI. CDR3 size: 13 residues. The chain's CDR3 is CASSAFPDQPQHF. The CDR3 coding sequence is TGTGCCAGCAGTGCCTTCCCCGATCAGCCCCAGCATTTT.

This chain connects TRBV7-9 to TRBJ1-1; D gene uncertain. The CDR3 length is 13 residues. Trimming cost V 9 bases and J 6 bases, with 17 bases left between them. Germline CDR1 and CDR2: SEHNR and FQNEAQ (reference sequence). Here the CDR3 DNA reads TGTGCCAGTGACATCGAGATTTACCCTGAAGCTTTCTTT. Residues: CASDIEIYPEAFF.

The rearrangement joins TRBV2 to TRBJ2-1; possibly TRBD1 for D (6 bases). The CDR3 length is 16 residues. V was trimmed by 1 base and J by 2 bases, leaving 12 bases between them. The germline V gene has CDR1 SNHLY and CDR2 FYNNEI. The CDR3, as DNA: TGTGCCAGCAGTGAAGGGTACAGGGTGACCTACAATGAGCAGTTCTTC. This translates into CASSEGYRVTYNEQFF.

The count of this clone is one. This chain links TRBV29-1 with TRBJ2-7, with 9 nucleotides matching TRBD1. The germline V gene encodes CDR1 SQVTM and CDR2 ANQGSEA. The CDR3 runs to 14 residues. V shed 7 bases, J shed 6 bases, and the junction held 13 bases outside the gene matches. In DNA, the CDR3 is TGCAGCGCTCGTAACCCGGGACAGGGCTCCGAGCAGTACTTC. This codes for CSARNPGQGSEQYF.

This sequence joins TRBV2 and TRBJ1-5; D not resolved. CDR1 and CDR2 from the germline V gene are SNHLY and FYNNEI. Between the trimmed V and J ends, which lost 5 bases and 4 bases, there was a span of 15 bases. CDR3 length: 15 amino acids. The CDR3 is CASSTDGVSNQPQHF. CDR3 DNA sequence: TGTGCCAGCAGTACCGACGGAGTGTCAAATCAGCCCCAGCATTTT.

The chain couples TRBV4-2 to TRBJ2-1, with 10 bases matching TRBD2. Germline CDR1 is LGHNA and CDR2 is YNFKEQ. CDR3 length equals 16 residues. Trimming took 3 bases from V and 6 from J; bases not matched to a gene: 8. The CDR3 reads CASSQATGTSVNEQFF. CDR3 in DNA: TGTGCCAGCAGCCAGGCTACCGGGACTAGCGTCAATGAGCAGTTCTTC.

The chain couples TRBV25-1 to TRBJ1-2; possibly TRBD1 for D (6 bases). Trimming took 7 bases from V and 6 from J, leaving 24 bases between them. This CDR3 is built from 16 residues. CDR1 and CDR2 (germline): MGHDK, SYGVNS. The CDR3 coding sequence is TGTGCCAGCAAAAGGACAGCTACGCGGGGGGTTGATGGCTACACCTTC. It translates to CASKRTATRGVDGYTF.

This rearrangement joins TRBV2 to TRBJ2-2, with 9 nucleotides matching TRBD1. The V gene's germline CDR1 is SNHLY and CDR2 FYNNEI. After removal of 7 bases from V and 1 base from J, the junction contained 4 bases not matched to a gene. The CDR3 is made up of 15 amino acids. The CDR3 protein is CASKTGGENTGELFF. Written as DNA, the CDR3 is TGTGCCAGCAAGACAGGGGGTGAGAACACCGGGGAGCTGTTTTTT.

As concerns this clone: The CDR3 carries no conserved terminal phenylalanine or tryptophan, so it likely arises from a read error. The J gene is TRBJ1-1, the V gene TRBV5-1; D unclear. The CDR3 sequence is 14 residues long. Germline V lookup: CDR1 SGHRS, CDR2 YFSETQ. Trimming cost V 1 base and J 6 bases, with 13 bases left between them. CDR3 coding DNA: TGCGCCAGCAGCTTGCGCCCAGAGGTAGCTGAAGCTTTCGTT. Its translation: CASSLRPEVAEAFV.

This chain links TRBV5-1 with TRBJ1-2, with 7 bases identical to TRBD1. Germline V lookup: CDR1 SGHRS, CDR2 YFSETQ. V was pared by 4 bases and J by 0 bases, with 3 bases of the junction left unmatched. This CDR3 is 14 amino acids long. CDR3 DNA sequence: TGCGCCAGCAGCGCTGACAGGGCTAACTATGGCTACACCTTC. Translated: CASSADRANYGYTF.

The gene calls are TRBV10-3 and TRBJ2-7; D is unclear. The CDR3 spans 16 residues. V gave up 2 bases and J gave up 4 bases, with 18 bases separating them. Germline lookup yields CDR1 ENHRY and CDR2 SYGVKD. This CDR3 is CAISEARLIGLYEQYF. In DNA, the CDR3 is TGTGCCATCAGTGAGGCCAGGCTCATAGGCCTATACGAGCAGTACTTC.

This chain uses TRBV9 with TRBJ1-2, with TRBD1 matching over 9 bases. The CDR3 runs 15 residues. V lost 4 bases to trimming and J lost 3 bases; unmatched junction nucleotides: 7. Germline loops: CDR1 SGDLS, CDR2 YYNGEE. The CDR3 DNA follows: TGTGCCAGCAGCCGGACAGGGGACATGGACTATGGCTACACCTTC. Translating it yields CASSRTGDMDYGYTF.

This clone was picked up one time. V and J are TRBV9 and TRBJ1-1, with D hard to call. V dropped 0 bases and J dropped 1 base, with 7 bases sitting between them. This CDR3 comprises 14 residues. Germline-derived CDR1 and CDR2 are SGDLS and YYNGEE. CDR3: CASSVAPENTEAFF. The CDR3 bases are TGTGCCAGCAGCGTAGCCCCAGAGAACACTGAAGCTTTCTTT.

This clone was seen a handful of times. The chain links TRBV7-2 to TRBJ2-7, with TRBD2 identical over 8 bases. Germline V CDR1 and CDR2: SGHTA, FQGNSA. This CDR3 region has 14 residues. Trimming removed 0 bases from V and 4 bases from J; junction bases left unmatched: 2. CDR3 in amino acids: CASSLAAGGYEQYF. The CDR3 DNA reads TGTGCCAGCAGCTTAGCTGCGGGGGGATACGAGCAGTACTTC.

The J gene is TRBJ2-1, the V gene TRBV7-9, with D perhaps matching TRBD1 (5 bases). The germline V gene has CDR1 SEHNR and CDR2 FQNEAQ (reference sequence). Trimming pared 3 bases from V and 14 bases from J, leaving 23 bases between. CDR3 size: 15 residues. CDR3 in amino acids: CASSFHPHPQGMEFF. CDR3 in DNA: TGTGCCAGCAGCTTTCACCCCCACCCGCAGGGAATGGAGTTCTTC.

The chain links TRBV29-1 to TRBJ1-5; maybe TRBD1 (6 bases). V was shortened by 4 bases and J by 2 bases, with 12 bases between the two germline ends. The germline V gene encodes CDR1 SQVTM and CDR2 ANQGSEA. The length of the CDR3 is 14 residues. CDR3 bases: TGCAGCGTTGGAGGGGGTCGGGGCAATCAGCCCCAGCATTTT. Its translation: CSVGGGRGNQPQHF.

The chain uses TRBV25-1 and TRBJ1-6; D unclear. V lost 6 bases and J 5 bases, leaving 8 bases between the germline ends. The CDR3 consists of 13 residues. Germline V CDR1 and CDR2: MGHDK, SYGVNS. This CDR3 reads CASRRLDNSPLHF. Here the CDR3 DNA reads TGTGCCAGCAGACGGTTAGATAATTCACCCCTCCACTTT.

The J gene is TRBJ2-7, the V gene TRBV5-1, with TRBD2 as a possible D gene (6 bases). V lost 0 bases, J lost 2 bases, and 9 bases lay in between. The germline V gene encodes CDR1 SGHRS and CDR2 YFSETQ. CDR3 size: 14 residues. The CDR3 nucleotides read TGCGCCAGCAGCTTGGCGGCGGGAACCTACGAGCAGTACTTC. This gives the protein CASSLAAGTYEQYF.

This clone was detected only a few times. The chain employs TRBV6-1 and TRBJ1-1; D gene ambiguous. CDR1 is MNHNS, CDR2 SASEGT, per germline. V lost 2 bases and J 1 base, leaving 5 bases between the germline ends. The CDR3 has 13 residues. CDR3 residues: CASSEQKNTEAFF. The DNA of the CDR3 is TGTGCCAGCAGTGAACAGAAGAACACTGAAGCTTTCTTT.

This clone appeared once. CDR3 residues: CASSPPSGGEVPQYF. The CDR3 DNA reads TGTGCCAGCAGCCCTCCTAGCGGGGGGGAAGTACCGCAGTATTTT. The chain links TRBV7-9 to TRBJ2-3; 12 positions agree with TRBD2. This CDR3 region has 15 residues. Germline V gene sequence: CDR1 SEHNR, CDR2 FQNEAQ (reference sequence). Trimming took 5 bases from V and 10 from J; bases not matched to a gene: 10.

This clone was recorded a few times. CDR3 DNA sequence: TGTGCCAGCAGGACCGGGGCCTACGAGCAGTACTTC. It is translated as CASRTGAYEQYF. This sequence joins TRBV6-1 and TRBJ2-7, with TRBD2 as a possible D gene (5 bases). This CDR3 contains 12 residues. Germline CDR1 reads MNHNS; CDR2 reads SASEGT. The V end lost 6 bases, the J end lost 2 bases, and 8 bases lay between the germline ends.

V and J are TRBV9 and TRBJ2-7; the match to TRBD2 covers 8 bases. Germline CDR1 SGDLS, CDR2 YYNGEE. The CDR3 length is 15 residues. With 0 bases clipped from V and 4 bases from J, the junction kept 6 bases outside the gene matches. Here the CDR3 reads CASSVGPAGVYEQYF. In DNA form, the CDR3 reads TGTGCCAGCAGCGTAGGGCCAGCGGGGGTTTACGAGCAGTACTTC.

This clone was observed a handful of times. The V and J genes are TRBV11-2 and TRBJ1-1; TRBD1 matches 7 bases. The CDR3 consists of 17 residues. J gave up 0 bases and V 0 bases, and 7 bases lay outside the gene matches. Germline-derived CDR1 and CDR2 are SGHAT and FQNNGV. CDR3 sequence reads: CASSLDRDSRMNTEAFF. The CDR3 bases are TGTGCCAGCAGCTTAGACCGGGACAGCAGGATGAACACTGAAGCTTTCTTT.

For this clone: Mismatch with germline at one junction end may stem from a read error. The V gene is TRBV7-9, the J gene TRBJ1-2; 7 nucleotides align to TRBD1. CDR1 SEHNR and CDR2 FQNEAQ come from the germline V gene (reference sequence). The CDR3 is 16 amino acids. CDR3 in amino acids: CASSVTTGVVNYGHTF. The DNA of the CDR3 is TGTGCCAGCAGCGTTACCACAGGGGTTGTTAACTATGGCCACACCTTC.

J is TRBJ2-3 and V is TRBV2; D ambiguous. CDR1 and CDR2 from the germline V gene are SNHLY and FYNNEI. This CDR3 comprises 14 residues. V was pared by 6 bases and J by 1 base, with 11 bases between. DNA for the CDR3: TGTGCCAGCAGCGCAGTACAGCGCACAGATACGCAGTATTTT. Translating it yields CASSAVQRTDTQYF.

This clone was counted between two and nine times. The chain couples TRBV6-5 to TRBJ2-3, with TRBD1 matching 9 bases. V lost 8 bases to trimming and J lost 2 bases; unmatched junction nucleotides: 8. Germline-derived CDR1 and CDR2 are MNHEY and SVGAGI. This CDR3 has 15 amino acids. CDR3 nucleotide sequence: TGTGCCAGCCGCGCCGGGACAGGGATCACAGATACGCAGTATTTT. The encoded protein is CASRAGTGITDTQYF.